Given below is one TCR beta chain in context. The data stem from a study of T cell changes during pregnancy in multiple sclerosis. CDR3 length: 17 residues. The ends were cut back, 6 bases at V and 2 bases at J, with 23 bases in the middle. CDR1 and CDR2 (germline): SNHLY, FYNNEI. Only in-frame clones appear in the TCRdb table, and some are missing; sequencing was by immunoSEQ multiplex PCR. Seen here are around 34,000 clones, about 94% observed once, and the top ten hold approximately 0.42%. The V call is TRBV2, the J call TRBJ2-7, with D perhaps TRBD1 (6 bases). This sample comprised CD4+ T cells from peripheral blood mononuclear cells, obtained in the second trimester of pregnancy. The sequence derives from a female donor with multiple sclerosis, enrolled in a pregnancy study. The DNA for the CDR3 is TGTGCCAGCAGGTGGGACATTACCTTCGGCAGCCCCTACGAGCAGTACTTC. Protein product: CASRWDITFGSPYEQYF.